These 4 T cell receptor beta chains were sequenced from one sample in a study of CD8 T cells in ankylosing spondylitis (TCRdb year 2017). These receptors' targets are unknown. The receptor library was made with 5' RACE. Reads for this sample came from an Illumina HiSeq 2500. TCRdb took the public reads, trimmed them with fastp at Q25, ran MiXCR for clone calling and kept in-frame beta chains. Rows merge per CDR3 protein into single entries with the most common DNA and genes. The sample records a few hundred thousand distinct CDR3 sequences, 15% to 20% of which are singletons. The ten top clones hold about 0.94% of the sample. The research as a whole found: A TCR beta motif of seven or eight highly homologous amino acid variants appeared characteristic of blood from ankylosing spondylitis patients.

What was sequenced was blood, either unsorted or a sorted T cell fraction (not recorded which). These receptors were collected from a male donor with ankylosing spondylitis.

The chain has TRBV29-1 and TRBJ1-2, with D perhaps TRBD1 (5 bases). The CDR3 contains 13 residues. CDR1 and CDR2 from the germline V gene are SQVTM and ANQGSEA. Trimming took off 7 bases at V and 2 bases at J, with 14 bases between the two ends. CDR3 DNA sequence: TGCAGCGCTGGGGGGTTGGGGAACTATGGCTACACCTTC. Translating gives CSAGGLGNYGYTF.

This clonotype was seen a handful of times. V and J are TRBV4-3 and TRBJ1-1; D not certain. CDR1 is LGHNA, CDR2 YSLEER, per germline. The CDR3 totals 14 residues. The V end lost 1 base, the J end lost 1 base, and 7 bases lay between the germline ends. CDR3 in amino acids: CASSQAGENTEAFF. Here the CDR3 DNA reads TGCGCCAGCAGCCAAGCTGGGGAGAACACTGAAGCTTTCTTT.

The V gene is TRBV6-2 or TRBV6-3, the J gene TRBJ2-1, with a possible D match to TRBD1 (6 bases). V shed 8 bases and J shed 9 bases, with 11 bases lying between them. This CDR3 has 11 amino acids. Germline V gene data show CDR1 as MNHEY and CDR2 as SVGEGT. As DNA, the CDR3 is TGTGCCAGCCGTACAGGGATTGAGCAGTTCTTC. It is translated as CASRTGIEQFF.

This clonotype appeared a few times. J is TRBJ2-1 and V is TRBV15; TRBD1 might be the D (6 bases). This CDR3 comprises 15 residues. V lost 2 bases and J lost 10, with 18 bases in between. Germline lookup yields CDR1 LNHNV and CDR2 YYDKDF (reference sequence). The CDR3 loop reads CATSRSRNRVGEQFF. The DNA for the CDR3 is TGTGCCACCAGCAGATCCAGAAACAGGGTGGGGGAGCAGTTCTTC.